Below are 5 T cell receptor beta chains sequenced from a single sample in a study of blood T cell repertoires in COVID-19. Method: immunoSEQ multiplex PCR; TCRdb's copy keeps in-frame clones and lacks some. The sample carries just over 150,000 clones, 92% recorded once. Material for sequencing was peripheral blood. These receptors originate from a young man with COVID-19, enrolled during active disease.

The chain combines TRBV7-9 with TRBJ2-6, with TRBD1 matching over 7 bases. Germline V gene sequence: CDR1 SEHNR, CDR2 FQNEAQ (reference sequence). This CDR3 contains 19 residues. Unmatched junction bases numbered 12, after V lost 4 bases and J lost 0 bases. The CDR3 DNA follows: TGTGCCAGCAGCTCGCCTGGAAGGGGGCGAGGCTCTGGGGCCAACGTCCTGACTTTC. Protein sequence: CASSSPGRGRGSGANVLTF.

The chain joins TRBV4-1 to TRBJ2-3; a weak D match, TRBD1 (5 bases). The CDR3 extends over 16 amino acids. Trimming left V 0 bases short and J 0 bases short, with 10 bases between. Germline lookup yields CDR1 MGHRA and CDR2 YSYEKL. CDR3 amino acids: CASSQEHRSSTDTQYF. The CDR3 DNA is TGCGCCAGCAGCCAAGAACACAGGTCGAGCACAGATACGCAGTATTTT.

The rearrangement links TRBV5-1 to TRBJ2-7; perhaps TRBD2 as D (6 bases). This CDR3 is built from 13 residues. Germline V lookup: CDR1 SGHRS, CDR2 YFSETQ. V lost 4 bases and J lost 7, with 15 bases in between. CDR3 amino acids: CASSAGTSQEQYF. The CDR3 DNA is TGCGCCAGCAGCGCTGGGACTTCCCAAGAGCAGTACTTC.

This clone was seen just once. The chain recombines TRBV7-2 with TRBJ1-3; D not certain. Germline CDR1 and CDR2: SGHTA and FQGNSA. The ends were cut back, 2 bases at V and 3 bases at J, with 8 bases in the middle. The length of the CDR3 is 14 residues. The CDR3 here is CASSLRGRGNTIYF. The CDR3 coding sequence is TGTGCCAGCAGCTTACGGGGTCGTGGAAACACCATATATTTT.

The chain carries TRBV4-2 and TRBJ2-3, with D perhaps matching TRBD2 (7 bases). The V end lost 4 bases, the J end lost 2 bases, and 16 bases lay between the germline ends. Germline CDR1 reads LGHNA; CDR2 reads YNFKEQ. The CDR3 is 16 amino acids. In DNA, the CDR3 is TGTGCCAGCAGCCCATTAGGGGGGGACTACACAGATACGCAGTATTTT. Its protein product is CASSPLGGDYTDTQYF.